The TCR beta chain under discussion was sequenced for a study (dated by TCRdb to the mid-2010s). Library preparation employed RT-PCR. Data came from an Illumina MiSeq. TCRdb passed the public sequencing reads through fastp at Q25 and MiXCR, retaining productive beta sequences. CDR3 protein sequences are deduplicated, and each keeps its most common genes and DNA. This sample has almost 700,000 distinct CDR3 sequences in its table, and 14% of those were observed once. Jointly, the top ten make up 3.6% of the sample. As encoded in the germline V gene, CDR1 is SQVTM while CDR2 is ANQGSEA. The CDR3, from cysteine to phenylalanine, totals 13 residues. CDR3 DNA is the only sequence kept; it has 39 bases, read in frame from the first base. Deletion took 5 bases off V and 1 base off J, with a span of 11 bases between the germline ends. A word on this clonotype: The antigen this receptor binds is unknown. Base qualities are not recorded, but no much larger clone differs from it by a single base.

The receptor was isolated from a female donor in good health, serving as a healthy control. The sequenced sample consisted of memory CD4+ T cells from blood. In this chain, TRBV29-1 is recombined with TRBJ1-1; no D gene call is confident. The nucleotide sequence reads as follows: TGCAGCGTTTGGAACAGTGGGAACACTGAAGCTTTCTTT. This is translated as CSVWNSGNTEAFF.